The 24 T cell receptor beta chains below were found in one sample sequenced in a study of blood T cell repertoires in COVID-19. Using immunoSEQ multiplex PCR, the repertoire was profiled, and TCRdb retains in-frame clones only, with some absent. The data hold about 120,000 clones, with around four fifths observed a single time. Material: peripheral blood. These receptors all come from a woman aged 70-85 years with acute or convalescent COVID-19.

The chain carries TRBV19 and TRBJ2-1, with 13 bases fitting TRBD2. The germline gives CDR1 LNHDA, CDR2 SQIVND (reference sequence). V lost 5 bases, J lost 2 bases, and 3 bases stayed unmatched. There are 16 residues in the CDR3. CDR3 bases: TGTGCCAGTAGTGCCACTAGCGGGAGGGCCTACAATGAGCAGTTCTTC. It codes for CASSATSGRAYNEQFF.

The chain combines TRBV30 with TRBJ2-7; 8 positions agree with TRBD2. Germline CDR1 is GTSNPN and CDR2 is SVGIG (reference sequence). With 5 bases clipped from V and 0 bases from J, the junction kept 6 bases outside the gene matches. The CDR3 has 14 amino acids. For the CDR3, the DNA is TGTGCCTGGTGCCGTAGCGGGACCTCCTACGAGCAGTACTTC. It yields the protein CAWCRSGTSYEQYF.

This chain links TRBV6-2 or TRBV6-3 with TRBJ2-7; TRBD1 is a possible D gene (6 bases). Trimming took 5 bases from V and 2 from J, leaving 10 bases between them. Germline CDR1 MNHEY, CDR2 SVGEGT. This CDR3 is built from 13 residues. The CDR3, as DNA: TGTGCCAGCAGTGTTAGGGACACCTACGAGCAGTACTTC. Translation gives CASSVRDTYEQYF.

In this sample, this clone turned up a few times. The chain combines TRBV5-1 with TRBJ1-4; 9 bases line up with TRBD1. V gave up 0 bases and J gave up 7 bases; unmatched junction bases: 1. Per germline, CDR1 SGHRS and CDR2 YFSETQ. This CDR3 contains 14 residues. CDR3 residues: CASSLGQGVEKLFF. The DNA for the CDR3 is TGCGCCAGCAGCTTGGGACAGGGGGTTGAAAAACTGTTTTTT.

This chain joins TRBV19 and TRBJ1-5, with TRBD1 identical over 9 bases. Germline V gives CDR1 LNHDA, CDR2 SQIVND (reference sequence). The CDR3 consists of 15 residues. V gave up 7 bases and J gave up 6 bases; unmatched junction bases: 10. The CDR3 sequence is CASKGQGMGVQPQHF. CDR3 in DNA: TGTGCCAGTAAGGGACAGGGAATGGGGGTTCAGCCCCAGCATTTT.

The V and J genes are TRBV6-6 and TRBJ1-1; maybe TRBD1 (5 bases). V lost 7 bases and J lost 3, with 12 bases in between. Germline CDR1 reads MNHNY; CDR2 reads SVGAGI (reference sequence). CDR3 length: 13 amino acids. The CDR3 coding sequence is TGTGCCAGCACCCCGTCAGGGTACACTGAAGCTTTCTTT. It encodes CASTPSGYTEAFF.

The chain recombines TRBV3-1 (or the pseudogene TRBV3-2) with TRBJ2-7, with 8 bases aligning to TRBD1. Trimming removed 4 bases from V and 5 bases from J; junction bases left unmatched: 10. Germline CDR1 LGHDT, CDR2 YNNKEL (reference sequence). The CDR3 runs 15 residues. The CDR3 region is CASSPPDRGFHEQYF. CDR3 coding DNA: TGTGCCAGCAGCCCCCCCGACAGGGGATTCCACGAGCAGTACTTC.

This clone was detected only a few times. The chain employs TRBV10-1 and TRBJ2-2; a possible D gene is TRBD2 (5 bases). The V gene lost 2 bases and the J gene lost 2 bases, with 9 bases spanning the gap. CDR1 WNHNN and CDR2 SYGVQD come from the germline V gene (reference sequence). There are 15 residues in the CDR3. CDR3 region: CASSESGVNTGELFF. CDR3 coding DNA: TGCGCCAGCAGTGAGAGCGGTGTAAACACCGGGGAGCTGTTTTTT.

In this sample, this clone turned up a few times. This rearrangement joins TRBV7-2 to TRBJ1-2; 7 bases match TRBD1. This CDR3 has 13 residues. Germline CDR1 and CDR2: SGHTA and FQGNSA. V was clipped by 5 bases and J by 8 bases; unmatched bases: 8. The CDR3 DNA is TGTGCCAGCAGCCTAACAGGGGCGAAGGGCTACACCTTC. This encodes CASSLTGAKGYTF. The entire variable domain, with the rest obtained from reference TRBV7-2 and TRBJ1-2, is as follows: GAGVSQSPSNKVTEKGKDVELRCDPISGHTALYWYRQSLGQGLEFLIYFQGNSAPDKSGLPSDRFSAERTGGSVSTLTIQRTQQEDSAVYLCASSLTGAKGYTFGSGTRLTVV.

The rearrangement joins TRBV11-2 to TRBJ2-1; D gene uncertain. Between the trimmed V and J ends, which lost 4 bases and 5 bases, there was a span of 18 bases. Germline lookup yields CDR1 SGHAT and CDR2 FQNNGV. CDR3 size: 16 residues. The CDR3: CASSSPLTPADNEQFF. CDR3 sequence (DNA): TGTGCCAGCAGCTCTCCACTAACCCCCGCCGACAATGAGCAGTTCTTC.

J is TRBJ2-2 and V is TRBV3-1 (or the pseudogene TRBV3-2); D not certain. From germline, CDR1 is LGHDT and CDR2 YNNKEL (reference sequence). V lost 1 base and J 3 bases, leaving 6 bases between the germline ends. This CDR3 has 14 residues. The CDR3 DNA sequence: TGTGCCAGCAGCCAAGGCACTTACACCGGGGAGCTGTTTTTT. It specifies CASSQGTYTGELFF.

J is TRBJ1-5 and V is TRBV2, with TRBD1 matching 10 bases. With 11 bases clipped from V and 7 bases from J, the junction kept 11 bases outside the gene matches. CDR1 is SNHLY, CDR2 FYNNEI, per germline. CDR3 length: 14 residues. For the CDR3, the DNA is TGTGCCCGAGGACAGGGGGGTTCTCGACAGCCCCAGCATTTT. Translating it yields CARGQGGSRQPQHF.

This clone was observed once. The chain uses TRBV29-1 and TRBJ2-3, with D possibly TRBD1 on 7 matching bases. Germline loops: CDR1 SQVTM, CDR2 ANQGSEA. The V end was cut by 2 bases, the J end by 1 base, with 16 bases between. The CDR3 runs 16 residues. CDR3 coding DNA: TGCAGCGTTGAATTCCTGGCCAGGGGGGGCACAGATACGCAGTATTTT. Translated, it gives CSVEFLARGGTDTQYF.

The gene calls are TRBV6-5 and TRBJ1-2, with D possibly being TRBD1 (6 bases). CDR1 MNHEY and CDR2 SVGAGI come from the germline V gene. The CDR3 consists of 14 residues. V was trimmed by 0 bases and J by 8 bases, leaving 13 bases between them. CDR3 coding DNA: TGTGCCAGCAGTTACTCGAGGCAGGGGCCGGGCTACACCTTC. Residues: CASSYSRQGPGYTF.

CDR3 protein: CASNPNGRSTDTQYF. The CDR3 bases are TGTGCCAGCAACCCTAACGGGAGAAGTACAGATACGCAGTATTTT. V is TRBV9 and J is TRBJ2-3, with a tentative D call TRBD2 (6 bases). Trimming took 6 bases from V and 3 from J, leaving 17 bases between them. The length of the CDR3 is 15 residues. Germline V gene data show CDR1 as SGDLS and CDR2 as YYNGEE.

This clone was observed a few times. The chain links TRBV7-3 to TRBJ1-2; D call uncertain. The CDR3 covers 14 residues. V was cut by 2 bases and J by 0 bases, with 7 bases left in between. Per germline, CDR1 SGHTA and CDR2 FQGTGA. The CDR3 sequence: CASSLERANYGYTF. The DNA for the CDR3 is TGTGCCAGCAGCTTAGAGAGAGCTAACTATGGCTACACCTTC.

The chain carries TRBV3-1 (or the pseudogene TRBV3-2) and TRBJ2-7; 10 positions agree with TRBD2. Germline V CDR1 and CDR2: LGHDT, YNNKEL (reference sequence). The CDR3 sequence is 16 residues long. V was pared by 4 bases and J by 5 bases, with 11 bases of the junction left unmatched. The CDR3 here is CASSLAPGLARHEQYF. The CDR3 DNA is TGTGCCAGCAGCCTTGCCCCGGGACTAGCGAGACACGAGCAGTACTTC.

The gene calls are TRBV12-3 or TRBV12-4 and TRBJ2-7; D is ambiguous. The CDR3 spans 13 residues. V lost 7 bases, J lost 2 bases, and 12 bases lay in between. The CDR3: CASNGGATYEQYF. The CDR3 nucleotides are TGTGCCAGCAACGGTGGAGCCACCTACGAGCAGTACTTC.

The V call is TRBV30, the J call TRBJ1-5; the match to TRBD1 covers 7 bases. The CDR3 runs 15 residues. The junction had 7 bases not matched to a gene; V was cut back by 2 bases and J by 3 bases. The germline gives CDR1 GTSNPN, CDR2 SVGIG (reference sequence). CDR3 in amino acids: CAWSHRGLVNQPQHF. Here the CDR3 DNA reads TGTGCCTGGAGTCACAGGGGACTCGTCAATCAGCCCCAGCATTTT.

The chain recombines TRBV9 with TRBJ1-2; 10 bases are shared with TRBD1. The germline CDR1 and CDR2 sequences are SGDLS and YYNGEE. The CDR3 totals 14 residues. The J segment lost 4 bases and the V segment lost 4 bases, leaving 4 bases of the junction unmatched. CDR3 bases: TGTGCCAGCAGCCCTCGGGACAGGGGCTATGGCTACACCTTC. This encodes CASSPRDRGYGYTF.

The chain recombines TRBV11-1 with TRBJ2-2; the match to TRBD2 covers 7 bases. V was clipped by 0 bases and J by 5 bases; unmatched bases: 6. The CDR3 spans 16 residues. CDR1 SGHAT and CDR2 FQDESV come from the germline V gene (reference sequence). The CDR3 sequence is CASSLANRGGTGELFF. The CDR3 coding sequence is TGTGCCAGCAGCTTAGCGAATCGGGGAGGGACCGGGGAGCTGTTTTTT.

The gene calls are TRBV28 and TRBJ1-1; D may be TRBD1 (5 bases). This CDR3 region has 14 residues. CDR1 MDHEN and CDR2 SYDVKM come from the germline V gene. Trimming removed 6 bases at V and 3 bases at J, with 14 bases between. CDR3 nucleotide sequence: TGTGCCAGCAGAAGTGGGGGGACCTACACTGAAGCTTTCTTT. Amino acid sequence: CASRSGGTYTEAFF.

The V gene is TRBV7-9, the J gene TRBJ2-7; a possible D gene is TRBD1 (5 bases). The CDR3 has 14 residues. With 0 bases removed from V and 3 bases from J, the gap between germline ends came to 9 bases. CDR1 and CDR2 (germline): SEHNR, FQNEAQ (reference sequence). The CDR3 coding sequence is TGTGCCAGCAGCTTAGCGCTGACAGACTACGAGCAGTACTTC. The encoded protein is CASSLALTDYEQYF. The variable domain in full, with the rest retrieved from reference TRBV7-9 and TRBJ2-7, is DTGVSQNPRHKITKRGQNVTFRCDPISEHNRLYWYRQTLGQGPEFLTYFQNEAQLEKSRLLSDRFSAERPKGSFSTLEIQRTEQGDSAMYLCASSLALTDYEQYFGPGTRLTVT.

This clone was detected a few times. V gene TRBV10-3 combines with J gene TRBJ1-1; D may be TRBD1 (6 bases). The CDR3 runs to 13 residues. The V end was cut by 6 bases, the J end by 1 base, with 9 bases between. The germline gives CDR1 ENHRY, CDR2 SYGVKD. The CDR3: CAIRKQGNTEAFF. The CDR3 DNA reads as TGTGCCATCAGAAAACAGGGGAACACTGAAGCTTTCTTT.